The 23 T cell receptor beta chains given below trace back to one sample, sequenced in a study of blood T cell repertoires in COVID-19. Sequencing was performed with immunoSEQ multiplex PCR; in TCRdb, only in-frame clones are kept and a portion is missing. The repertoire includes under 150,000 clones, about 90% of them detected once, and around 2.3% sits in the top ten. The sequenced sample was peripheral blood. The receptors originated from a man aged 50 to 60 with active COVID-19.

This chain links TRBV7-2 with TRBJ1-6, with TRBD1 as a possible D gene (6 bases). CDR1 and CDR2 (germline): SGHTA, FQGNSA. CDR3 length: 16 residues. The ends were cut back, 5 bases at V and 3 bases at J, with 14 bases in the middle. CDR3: CASSPQGIYYNSPLHF. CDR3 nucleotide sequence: TGTGCCAGCAGCCCACAGGGCATTTACTATAATTCACCCCTCCACTTT.

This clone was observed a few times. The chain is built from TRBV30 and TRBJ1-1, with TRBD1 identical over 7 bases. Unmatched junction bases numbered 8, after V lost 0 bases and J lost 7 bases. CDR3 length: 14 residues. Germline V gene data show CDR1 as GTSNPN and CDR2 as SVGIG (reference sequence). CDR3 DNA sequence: TGTGCCTGGAGTGTACGTGGAGGGGGCTTTGAAGCTTTCTTT. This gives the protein CAWSVRGGGFEAFF.

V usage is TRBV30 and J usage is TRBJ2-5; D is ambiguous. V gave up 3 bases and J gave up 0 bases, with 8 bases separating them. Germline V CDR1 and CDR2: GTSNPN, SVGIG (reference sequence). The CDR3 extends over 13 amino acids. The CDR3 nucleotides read TGTGCCTGGAGCCTCCAGAACCAAGAGACCCAGTACTTC. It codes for CAWSLQNQETQYF.

The CDR3 spells CSVASGGLPWEFF. The CDR3 nucleotides are TGCAGCGTAGCTAGCGGGGGGCTTCCGTGGGAGTTCTTC. The J gene is TRBJ2-1, the V gene TRBV29-1, with TRBD2 matching 11 bases. The CDR3 has 13 residues. CDR1 is SQVTM, CDR2 ANQGSEA, per germline. After removal of 6 bases from V and 14 bases from J, the junction contained 12 bases not matched to a gene.

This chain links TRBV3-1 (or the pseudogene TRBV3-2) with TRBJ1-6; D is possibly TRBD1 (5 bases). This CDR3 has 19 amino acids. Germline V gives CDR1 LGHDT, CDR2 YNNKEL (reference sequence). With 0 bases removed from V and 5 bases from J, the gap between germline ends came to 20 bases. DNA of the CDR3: TGTGCCAGCAGCCAAGAAAGGGCACAGGCACTTTGGGATAATTCACCCCTCCACTTT. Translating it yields CASSQERAQALWDNSPLHF.

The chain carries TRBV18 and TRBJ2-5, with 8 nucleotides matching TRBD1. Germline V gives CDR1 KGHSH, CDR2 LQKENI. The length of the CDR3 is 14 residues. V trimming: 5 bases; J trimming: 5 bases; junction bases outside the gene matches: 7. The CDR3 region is CASSSGQGQETQYF. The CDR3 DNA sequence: TGTGCCAGCTCATCCGGACAGGGTCAGGAGACCCAGTACTTC.

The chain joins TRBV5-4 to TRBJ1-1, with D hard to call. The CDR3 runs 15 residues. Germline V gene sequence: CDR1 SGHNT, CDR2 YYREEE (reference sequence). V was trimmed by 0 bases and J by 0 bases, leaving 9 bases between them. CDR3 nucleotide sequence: TGTGCCAGCAGCTTGGACACCCTTATGAACACTGAAGCTTTCTTT. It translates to CASSLDTLMNTEAFF. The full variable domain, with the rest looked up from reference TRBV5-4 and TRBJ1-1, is ETGVTQSPTHLIKTRGQQVTLRCSSQSGHNTVSWYQQALGQGPQFIFQYYREEENGRGNFPPRFSGLQFPNYSSELNVNALELDDSALYLCASSLDTLMNTEAFFGQGTRLTVV.

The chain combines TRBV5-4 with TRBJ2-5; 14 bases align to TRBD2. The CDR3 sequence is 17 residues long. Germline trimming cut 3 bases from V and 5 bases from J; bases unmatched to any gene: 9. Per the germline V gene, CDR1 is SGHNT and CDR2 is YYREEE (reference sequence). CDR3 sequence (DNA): TGTGCCAGCAGCTCTCCGACTAGCGGGGGGGCCAGGGAGACCCAGTACTTC. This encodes CASSSPTSGGARETQYF.

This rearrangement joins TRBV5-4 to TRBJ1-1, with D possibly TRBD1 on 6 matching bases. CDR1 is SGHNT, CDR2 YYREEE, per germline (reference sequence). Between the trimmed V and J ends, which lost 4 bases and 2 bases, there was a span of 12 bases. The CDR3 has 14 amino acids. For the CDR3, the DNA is TGTGCCAGCAGCCCTACGGACAGCAACACTGAAGCTTTCTTT. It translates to CASSPTDSNTEAFF.

The CDR3 region has the DNA TGTGCCAGCAGTTTGACAGGGTTGAATTCACCCCTCCACTTT. Translating it yields CASSLTGLNSPLHF. V usage is TRBV13 and J usage is TRBJ1-6, with 7 bases aligning to TRBD1. Germline lookup yields CDR1 PRHDT and CDR2 FYEKMQ (reference sequence). V was clipped by 6 bases and J by 7 bases; unmatched bases: 6. The CDR3 length is 14 residues. Filled out from reference TRBV13 and TRBJ1-6, the complete variable domain reads AAGVIQSPRHLIKEKRETATLKCYPIPRHDTVYWYQQGPGQDPQFLISFYEKMQSDKGSIPDRFSAQQFSDYHSELNMSSLELGDSALYFCASSLTGLNSPLHFGNGTRLTVT.

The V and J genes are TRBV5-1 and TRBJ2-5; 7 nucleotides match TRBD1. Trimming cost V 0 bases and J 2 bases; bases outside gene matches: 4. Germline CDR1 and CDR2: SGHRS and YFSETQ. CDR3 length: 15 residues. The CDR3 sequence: CASSLGGQKQETQYF. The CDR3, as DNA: TGCGCCAGCAGCTTGGGGGGACAGAAACAAGAGACCCAGTACTTC.

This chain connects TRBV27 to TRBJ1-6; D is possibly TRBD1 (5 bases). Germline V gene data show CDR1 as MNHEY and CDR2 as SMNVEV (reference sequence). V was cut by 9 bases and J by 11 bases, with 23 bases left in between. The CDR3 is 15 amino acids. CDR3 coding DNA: TGTGCCAGTCGAACCCTACAGGCCCAATGGGCACCCCTCCACTTT. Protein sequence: CASRTLQAQWAPLHF.

The CDR3 sequence: CASSDPDRAQYF. Written as DNA, the CDR3 is TGTGCCAGCAGTGACCCGGATCGGGCGCAGTATTTT. The chain carries TRBV2 and TRBJ2-3, with D unresolved. Trimming removed 3 bases at V and 10 bases at J, with 11 bases between. Germline V gene lookup returns CDR1 SNHLY and CDR2 FYNNEI. The CDR3 runs to 12 residues. The full variable domain, rest sourced from reference TRBV2 and TRBJ2-3, is EPEVTQTPSHQVTQMGQEVILRCVPISNHLYFYWYRQILGQKVEFLVSFYNNEISEKSEIFDDQFSVERPDGSNFTLKIRSTKLEDSAMYFCASSDPDRAQYFGPGTRLTVL.

The CDR3 nucleotides read TGTGCCAGCAGCCAAGAAACCGCCCCAGGGGGCAGAACAGATACGCAGTATTTT. It translates to CASSQETAPGGRTDTQYF. The rearrangement links TRBV3-1 (or the pseudogene TRBV3-2) to TRBJ2-3, with 8 bases identical to TRBD1. Trimming at V came to 0 bases and at J to 3 bases, leaving 11 bases not matched to a gene. CDR1 and CDR2 from the germline V gene are LGHDT and YNNKEL (reference sequence). The CDR3 consists of 18 residues.

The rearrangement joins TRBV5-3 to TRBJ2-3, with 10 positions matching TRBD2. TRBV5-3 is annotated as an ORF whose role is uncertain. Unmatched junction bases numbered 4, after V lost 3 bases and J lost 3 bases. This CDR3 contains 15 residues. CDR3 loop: CARSSLAGATDTQYF. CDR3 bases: TGTGCCAGAAGCTCGCTAGCGGGGGCGACAGATACGCAGTATTTT.

The CDR3: CASSIYTDTQYF. The CDR3 DNA reads as TGTGCCAGTAGTATCTACACAGATACGCAGTATTTT. The rearrangement joins TRBV19 to TRBJ2-3, with D unclear. The germline V gene has CDR1 LNHDA and CDR2 SQIVND (reference sequence). The germline V and J ends were trimmed by 3 bases and 2 bases, with 3 bases remaining between them. The CDR3 loop spans 12 amino acids.

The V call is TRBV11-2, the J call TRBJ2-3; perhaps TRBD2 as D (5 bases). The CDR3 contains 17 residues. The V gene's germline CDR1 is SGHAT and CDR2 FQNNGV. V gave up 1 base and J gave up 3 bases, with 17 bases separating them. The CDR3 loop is CASSLGLVGPGTDTQYF. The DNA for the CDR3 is TGTGCCAGCAGCTTAGGCCTTGTAGGGCCGGGGACAGATACGCAGTATTTT.

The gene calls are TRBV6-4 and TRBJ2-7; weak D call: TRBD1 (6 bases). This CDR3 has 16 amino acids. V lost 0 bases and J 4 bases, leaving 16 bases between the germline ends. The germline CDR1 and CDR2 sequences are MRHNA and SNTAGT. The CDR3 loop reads CASSDSGQPTLYEQYF. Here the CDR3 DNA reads TGTGCCAGCAGTGACTCCGGACAGCCAACCTTGTACGAGCAGTACTTC.

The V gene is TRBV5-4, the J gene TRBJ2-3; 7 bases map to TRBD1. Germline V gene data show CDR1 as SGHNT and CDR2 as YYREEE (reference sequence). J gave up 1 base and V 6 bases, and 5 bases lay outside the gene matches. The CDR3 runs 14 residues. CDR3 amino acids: CASNPDRGTDTQYF. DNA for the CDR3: TGTGCCAGCAACCCCGACAGGGGCACAGATACGCAGTATTTT.

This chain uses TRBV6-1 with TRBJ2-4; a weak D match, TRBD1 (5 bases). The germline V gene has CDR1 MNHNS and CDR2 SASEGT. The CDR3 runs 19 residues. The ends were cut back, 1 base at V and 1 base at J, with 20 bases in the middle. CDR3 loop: CASSEEDSLVTYAKNIQYF. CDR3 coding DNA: TGTGCCAGCAGTGAAGAAGACAGCCTAGTAACCTACGCCAAAAACATTCAGTACTTC.

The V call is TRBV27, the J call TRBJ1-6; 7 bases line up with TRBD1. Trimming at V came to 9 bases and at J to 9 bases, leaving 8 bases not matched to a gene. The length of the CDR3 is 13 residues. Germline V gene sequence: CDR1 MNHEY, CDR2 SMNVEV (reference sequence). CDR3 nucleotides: TGTGCCAGTAAAGGGCAGGGGGGTTCACCCCTCCACTTT. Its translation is CASKGQGGSPLHF.

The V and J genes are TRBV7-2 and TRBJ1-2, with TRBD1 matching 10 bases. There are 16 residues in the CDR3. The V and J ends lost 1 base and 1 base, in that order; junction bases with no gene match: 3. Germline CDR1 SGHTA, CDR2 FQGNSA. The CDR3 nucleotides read TGTGCCAGCAGCTTAGGAGGGACAGGGGTTAACTATGGCTACACCTTC. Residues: CASSLGGTGVNYGYTF.

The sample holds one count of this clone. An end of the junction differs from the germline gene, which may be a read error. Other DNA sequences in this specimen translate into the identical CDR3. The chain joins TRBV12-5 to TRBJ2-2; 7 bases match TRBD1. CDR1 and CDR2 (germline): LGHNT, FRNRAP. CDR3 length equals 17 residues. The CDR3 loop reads CASGLVLGTANTGELFF. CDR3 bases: TGTGCTAGTGGCTTGGTACTGGGGACAGCGAACACCGGGGAGCTGTTTTTT.